The 8 T cell receptor beta chains reported below all come from one sample, sequenced in a study of T cells after yellow fever vaccination. TCRdb called the 5' RACE reads again in MiXCR, with one record for every CDR3 protein. The table records approximately 260,000 distinct CDR3 sequences, 5.2% of them present only once. Sequencing was performed on CD4+ T cells sorted from PBMCs, taken on the day of the yellow fever booster vaccination. Receptors were obtained from a man between 18 and 29 years old who received the YFV17D yellow fever vaccine.

This chain connects TRBV2 to TRBJ2-1; 11 bases line up with TRBD2. The CDR3 sequence is 13 residues long. Germline-derived CDR1 and CDR2 are SNHLY and FYNNEI. V was pared by 10 bases and J by 4 bases, with 3 bases of the junction left unmatched. This CDR3 reads CAKGTSGYNEQFF. CDR3 DNA: TGTGCCAAGGGGACTAGCGGATACAATGAGCAGTTCTTC.

The genes are TRBV7-2 and TRBJ2-7; TRBD2 is a possible D gene (5 bases). CDR3 size: 14 residues. Between the trimmed V and J ends, which lost 4 bases and 4 bases, there was a span of 14 bases. Germline loops: CDR1 SGHTA, CDR2 FQGNSA. As DNA, the CDR3 is TGTGCCAGCAGCTCGCAACTAGGCGGGTACGAGCAGTACTTC. Amino acid sequence: CASSSQLGGYEQYF. Variable domain in full (rest from reference TRBV7-2 and TRBJ2-7): GAGVSQSPSNKVTEKGKDVELRCDPISGHTALYWYRQSLGQGLEFLIYFQGNSAPDKSGLPSDRFSAERTGGSVSTLTIQRTQQEDSAVYLCASSSQLGGYEQYFGPGTRLTVT.

The chain recombines TRBV5-1 with TRBJ1-2; D is possibly TRBD1 (6 bases). The CDR3 is 15 amino acids. The germline gives CDR1 SGHRS, CDR2 YFSETQ. With 4 bases removed from V and 2 bases from J, the gap between germline ends came to 15 bases. The CDR3 region is CASSPDGQWNYGYTF. Written as DNA, the CDR3 is TGCGCCAGCAGCCCGGACGGACAGTGGAACTATGGCTACACCTTC.

There are a few counts of this clonotype. V gene TRBV6-1 combines with J gene TRBJ2-1; no firm D call. Germline CDR1 and CDR2: MNHNS and SASEGT. The CDR3 extends over 13 amino acids. The V end lost 6 bases, the J end lost 8 bases, and 14 bases lay between the germline ends. In nucleotides, the CDR3 is TGTGCCAGCAGGCAACCTATCAGAGATGAGCAGTTCTTC. Protein sequence: CASRQPIRDEQFF.

This clonotype has more than one count but fewer than ten. This sequence joins TRBV27 and TRBJ2-1; D call uncertain. Germline V gene sequence: CDR1 MNHEY, CDR2 SMNVEV (reference sequence). The CDR3 runs to 13 residues. Trimming shortened V by 6 bases and J by 13 bases, and 19 bases separated the two germline ends. The CDR3 region has the DNA TGTGCCAGCAGCCCCACGCCCCTCCTTTCCCAGTTCTTC. Translation gives CASSPTPLLSQFF.

V and J are TRBV30 and TRBJ1-3; D unclear. V shed 5 bases and J shed 4 bases, with 12 bases lying between them. The CDR3 is 13 amino acids. Germline CDR1 is GTSNPN and CDR2 is SVGIG (reference sequence). DNA for the CDR3: TGTGCCTGGGGGGAATTGGTCGGAAACACCATATATTTT. This translates into CAWGELVGNTIYF.

The V and J genes are TRBV7-2 and TRBJ2-7; 10 bases align to TRBD2. V lost 3 bases, J lost 3 bases, and 5 bases stayed unmatched. The germline V gene encodes CDR1 SGHTA and CDR2 FQGNSA. This CDR3 contains 15 residues. The CDR3 reads CASSFLLAGRYEQYF. The CDR3 DNA follows: TGTGCCAGCAGCTTTCTACTAGCGGGGCGCTACGAGCAGTACTTC.

This clonotype was seen a few times. The genes are TRBV4-1 and TRBJ1-4, with D uncertain. Trimming left V 0 bases short and J 6 bases short, with 11 bases between. Germline V gene data show CDR1 as MGHRA and CDR2 as YSYEKL. This CDR3 comprises 15 residues. CDR3 bases: TGCGCCAGCAGCCAAGATCCCCAGGTTGATGAAAAACTGTTTTTT. This sequence encodes CASSQDPQVDEKLFF.